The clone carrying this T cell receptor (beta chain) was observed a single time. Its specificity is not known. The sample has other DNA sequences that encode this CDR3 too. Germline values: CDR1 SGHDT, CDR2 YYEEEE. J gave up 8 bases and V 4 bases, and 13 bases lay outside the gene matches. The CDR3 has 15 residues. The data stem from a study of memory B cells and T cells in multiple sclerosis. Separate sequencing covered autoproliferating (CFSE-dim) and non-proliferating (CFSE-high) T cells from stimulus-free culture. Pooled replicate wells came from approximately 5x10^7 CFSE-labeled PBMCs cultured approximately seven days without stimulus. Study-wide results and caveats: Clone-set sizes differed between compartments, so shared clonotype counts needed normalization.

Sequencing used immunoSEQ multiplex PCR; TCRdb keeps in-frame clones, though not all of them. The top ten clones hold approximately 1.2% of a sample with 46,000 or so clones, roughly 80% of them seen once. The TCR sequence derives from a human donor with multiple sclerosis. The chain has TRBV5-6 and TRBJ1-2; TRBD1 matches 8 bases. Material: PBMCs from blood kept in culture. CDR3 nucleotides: TGTGCCAGCAGCATCGTGAGGCCATACAGGGGGGGCTACACCTTC. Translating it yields CASSIVRPYRGGYTF.